This T cell receptor (beta chain) was identified during a study of blood T cell repertoires in COVID-19. Germline CDR1 reads MGHDK; CDR2 reads SYGVNS. There are 15 residues in the CDR3. The germline V and J ends were trimmed by 4 bases and 4 bases, with 11 bases remaining between them. Data came from immunoSEQ multiplex PCR; TCRdb stores just in-frame clones and leaves some out. The sample holds over 60,000 clones, 75% to 90% seen once. The chain uses TRBV25-1 and TRBJ1-6; unclear D gene. The TCR sequence derives from a man older than 75 with acute or convalescent COVID-19. Sequenced: peripheral blood. CDR3 region: CASSATTEYNSPLHF. CDR3 DNA: TGTGCCAGCAGTGCTACAACAGAGTATAATTCACCCCTCCACTTT. Looking up the rest from reference TRBV25-1 and TRBJ1-6 gives the full variable domain: EADIYQTPRYLVIGTGKKITLECSQTMGHDKMYWYQQDPGMELHLIHYSYGVNSTEKGDLSSESTVSRIRTEHFPLTLESARPSHTSQYLCASSATTEYNSPLHFGNGTRLTVT.